A selection of T cell receptor beta chains follows, all from one sample in a study of tumor-infiltrating lymphocytes in primary liver carcinoma. MiXCR, run by TCRdb on the multiplex PCR reads, gives a single entry per CDR3 protein. The sample includes a few hundred thousand distinct CDR3 sequences, around three fifths of them seen just once. The sample comprised peripheral blood. The receptors stem from a woman aged 25-40 years with primary liver carcinoma and hepatitis B virus infection. The CDR3 runs from the conserved cysteine through the conserved F or W. Each record gives: J gene, D gene, clone size, V gene, CDR3 protein, CDR3 DNA. The D gene is left open where the match is weak. The size field is filled for only some rows; it gives once, few, many or a size class.

TRBJ2-2 | TRBD2 | NA | TRBV6-5 | CASKTSGRPPASTGELFF | TGTGCCAGCAAGACTAGCGGGAGGCCCCCCGCGAGCACCGGGGAGCTGTTTTTT
TRBJ1-1 | NA | NA | TRBV6-6 | CASTLPDTEAFF | TGTGCCAGCACCCTACCGGACACTGAAGCTTTCTTT
TRBJ2-2 | NA | NA | TRBV5-4 | CASSPQRGTGELFF | TGTGCCAGCAGCCCCCAACGGGGGACCGGGGAGCTGTTTTTT
TRBJ1-2 | NA | once | TRBV12-3/TRBV12-4 | CASSAGFLGHGYTF | TGTGCCAGCAGCGCGGGCTTCCTTGGCCATGGCTACACCTTC
TRBJ2-6 | NA | few | TRBV4-3 | CASSQDQFVTGANVLTF | TGCGCCAGCAGCCAAGATCAATTCGTCACTGGGGCCAACGTCCTGACTTTC
TRBJ2-1 | NA | once | TRBV12-3/TRBV12-4 | CASRSPGTTTYNEQFF | TGTGCCAGCAGGAGCCCAGGGACGACTACCTACAATGAGCAGTTCTTC
TRBJ2-7 | NA | NA | TRBV11-2 | CASSLVGFSYKQYF | TGTGCCAGCAGCTTAGTAGGGTTCTCCTACAAGCAGTACTTC
TRBJ1-2 | NA | many | TRBV4-2 | CASSQDMGGYTF | TGTGCCAGCAGCCAAGACATGGGCGGCTACACCTTC
TRBJ2-1 | NA | NA | TRBV10-3 | CAISMTDNEQFF | TGTGCCATCAGTATGACGGACAATGAGCAGTTCTTC
TRBJ2-2 | NA | NA | TRBV20-1 | CSARVQNTGELFF | TGCAGTGCTAGAGTACAGAACACCGGGGAGCTGTTTTTT
TRBJ2-3 | TRBD2 | NA | TRBV4-2 | CASSQDRGRGDTQYF | TGTGCCAGCAGCCAAGATCGTGGGAGGGGCGATACGCAGTATTTT
TRBJ2-1 | NA | many | TRBV6-2/TRBV6-3 | CASSTPLQRANSYNEQFF | TGTGCCAGCAGTACCCCCCTCCAGCGAGCGAACTCCTACAATGAGCAGTTCTTC
TRBJ1-2 | TRBD1 | few | TRBV6-5 | CASSLARGATYGYTF | TGTGCCAGCAGTCTTGCCAGGGGGGCGACCTATGGCTACACCTTC
TRBJ2-5 | TRBD1 | many | TRBV6-1 | CASSARDRGLQETQYF | TGTGCCAGCAGTGCTCGGGACAGGGGGCTTCAAGAGACCCAGTACTTC
TRBJ1-1 | NA | NA | TRBV14 | CASSVTGMGTEAFF | TGTGCCAGCAGCGTAACAGGGATGGGGACTGAAGCTTTCTTT
TRBJ1-4 | NA | NA | TRBV28 | CASSLPDEGIVGTNEKLFF | TGTGCCAGCAGTTTACCCGATGAGGGGATAGTTGGAACTAATGAAAAACTGTTTTTT
TRBJ1-5 | TRBD1 | NA | TRBV11-2 | CASSNDRGGWPQHF | TGTGCCAGCAGCAACGACAGGGGTGGGTGGCCCCAACATTTT
TRBJ2-1 | TRBD2 | NA | TRBV28 | CASSLWTSGSNEQFF | TGTGCCAGCAGTTTATGGACTAGCGGGAGTAATGAGCAGTTCTTC
TRBJ2-3 | NA | NA | TRBV4-2 | CASSQDGSGIADTQYF | TGTGCCAGCAGCCAAGATGGGTCGGGAATTGCAGATACGCAGTATTTT
TRBJ2-7 | NA | NA | TRBV11-2 | CASSPTSSYEQHF | TGTGCCAGCAGCCCAACGAGTTCCTACGAGCAGCACTTC
TRBJ2-7 | TRBD2 | many | TRBV29-1 | CSAGRSDEQYF | TGCAGCGCCGGGAGGAGCGACGAGCAGTACTTC
TRBJ2-5 | NA | few | TRBV6-5 | CASSPPRVETQYF | TGTGCCAGCAGCCCCCCCCGGGTGGAGACCCAGTACTTC
TRBJ1-1 | NA | NA | TRBV7-9 | CASSSGQYTEAFF | TGTGCCAGCAGCTCCGGACAGTACACTGAAGCTTTCTTT
TRBJ1-5 | NA | NA | TRBV28 | CASIGRATYSNQPQHF | TGTGCCAGCATTGGCAGGGCAACTTATAGCAATCAGCCCCAGCATTTT
TRBJ2-7 | NA | few | TRBV5-1 | CASSSPLWDSYEQYF | TGCGCCAGCAGCTCCCCCCTTTGGGACTCCTACGAGCAGTACTTC
TRBJ2-7 | NA | NA | TRBV20-1 | CSAEGWEQYF | TGCAGTGCTGAGGGATGGGAGCAGTACTTC
TRBJ1-2 | NA | many | TRBV29-1 | CSVERDTYGYTF | TGCAGCGTTGAACGGGACACCTATGGCTACACCTTC
TRBJ2-5 | TRBD1 | few | TRBV5-4 | CASSAGQGKETQYF | TGTGCCAGCAGCGCCGGACAGGGAAAAGAGACCCAGTACTTC
TRBJ2-7 | NA | NA | TRBV7-9 | CASSLDGGVYEQYF | TGTGCCAGCAGCTTAGATGGGGGTGTCTACGAGCAGTACTTC
TRBJ2-3 | NA | NA | TRBV12-3/TRBV12-4 | CASSLLGGPTDTQNF | TGTGCAAGCAGCCTCCTTGGGGGACCCACAGATACACAGAATTTT
TRBJ2-2 | TRBD2 | few | TRBV6-6 | CASSPGVAGLTGELFF | TGTGCCAGCAGTCCCGGGGTAGCGGGATTAACCGGGGAGCTGTTTTTT
TRBJ1-5 | NA | many | TRBV4-1 | CASSPAVGRGQPQHF | TGCGCCAGCAGCCCCGCGGTGGGGAGGGGTCAGCCCCAGCATTTT
TRBJ2-3 | NA | NA | TRBV12-3/TRBV12-4 | CSSSEWDTQYF | TGTTCCAGCTCCGAATGGGATACGCAGTATTTT